This T cell receptor (beta chain) was identified in a study of cytomegalovirus exposure and HLA in healthy donors. Researchers ran the PCR with 60 Vbeta and 13 Jbeta primers. Sequencing was performed with immunoSEQ multiplex PCR; in TCRdb, only in-frame clones are kept and a portion is missing. The sample carries over 95,000 clones, around four fifths recorded once. The CDR3 runs to 15 residues. V shed 5 bases and J shed 0 bases, with 11 bases lying between them. Germline values: CDR1 SNHLY, CDR2 FYNNEI. The rearrangement uses TRBV2 and TRBJ1-5; D gene uncertain. Sequencing was carried out using PBMCs. This clonotype was sampled from a man between 40 and 49 years old in good health and CMV-seronegative. The CDR3 nucleotides read TGTGCCAGCAGTTGGAGCTCAGTTAGCAATCAGCCCCAGCATTTT. Its protein product is CASSWSSVSNQPQHF.